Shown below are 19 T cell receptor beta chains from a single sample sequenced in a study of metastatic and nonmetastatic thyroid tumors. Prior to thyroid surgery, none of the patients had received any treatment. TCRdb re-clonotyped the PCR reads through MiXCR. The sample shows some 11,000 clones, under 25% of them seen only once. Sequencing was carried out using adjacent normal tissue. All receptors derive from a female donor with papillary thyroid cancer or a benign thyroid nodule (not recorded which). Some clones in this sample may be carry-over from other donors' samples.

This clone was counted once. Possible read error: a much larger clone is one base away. CDR3 nucleotide sequence: TGTGCCAGCAGCTGGGGGCCTCGGGGGCGAGATACGCAGTATTTT. Protein sequence: CASSWGPRGRDTQYF. This chain uses TRBV5-4 with TRBJ2-3; the D gene could be TRBD1 or TRBD2 (6 bases each). The germline CDR1 and CDR2 sequences are SGHNT and YYREEE (reference sequence). The CDR3 is 15 amino acids. Deletions cut 3 bases from V and 5 bases from J, with 16 bases between. Full variable domain (outside the CDR3, taken from reference TRBV5-4 and TRBJ2-3): ETGVTQSPTHLIKTRGQQVTLRCSSQSGHNTVSWYQQALGQGPQFIFQYYREEENGRGNFPPRFSGLQFPNYSSELNVNALELDDSALYLCASSWGPRGRDTQYFGPGTRLTVL.

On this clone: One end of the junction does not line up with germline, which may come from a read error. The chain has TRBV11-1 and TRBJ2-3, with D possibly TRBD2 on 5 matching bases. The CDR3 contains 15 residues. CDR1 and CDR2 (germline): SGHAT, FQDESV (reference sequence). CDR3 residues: CASSPVVGSTYTQYF. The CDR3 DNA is TGTGCCAGCAGCCCCGTTGTGGGGAGCACATATACCCAGTATTTT.

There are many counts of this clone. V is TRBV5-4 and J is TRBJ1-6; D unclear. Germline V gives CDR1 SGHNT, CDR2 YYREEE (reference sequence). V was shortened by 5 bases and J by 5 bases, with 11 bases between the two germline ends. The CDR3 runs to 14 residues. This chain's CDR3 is CASRPGYDNSPLHF. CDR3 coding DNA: TGTGCCAGCAGGCCGGGATATGATAATTCACCCCTCCACTTT.

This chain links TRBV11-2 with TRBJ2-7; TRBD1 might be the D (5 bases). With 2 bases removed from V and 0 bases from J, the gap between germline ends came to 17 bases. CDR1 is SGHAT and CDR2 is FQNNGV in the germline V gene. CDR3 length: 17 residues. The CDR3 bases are TGTGCCAGCAGCTTATCCGACAGCCCCGGGTACTCCTACGAGCAGTACGTC. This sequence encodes CASSLSDSPGYSYEQYV.

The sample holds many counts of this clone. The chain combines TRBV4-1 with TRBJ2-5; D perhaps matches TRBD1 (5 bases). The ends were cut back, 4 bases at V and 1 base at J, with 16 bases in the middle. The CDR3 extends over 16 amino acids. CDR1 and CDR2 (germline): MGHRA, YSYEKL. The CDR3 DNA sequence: TGCGCCAGCAGCCGCGAGGTCCGCAGGGCCCAAGAGACCCAGTACTTC. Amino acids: CASSREVRRAQETQYF.

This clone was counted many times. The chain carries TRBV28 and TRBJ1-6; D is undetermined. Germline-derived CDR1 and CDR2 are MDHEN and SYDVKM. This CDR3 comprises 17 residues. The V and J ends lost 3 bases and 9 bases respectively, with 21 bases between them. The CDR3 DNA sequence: TGTGCCAGCAGTTTCCCCTTGAAGAAAACCCTTACTTCACCCCTCCACTTT. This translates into CASSFPLKKTLTSPLHF.

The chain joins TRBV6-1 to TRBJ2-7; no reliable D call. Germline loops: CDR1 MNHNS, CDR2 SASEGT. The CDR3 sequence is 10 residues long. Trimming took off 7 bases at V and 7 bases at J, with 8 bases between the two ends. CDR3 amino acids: CASKDLEQYF. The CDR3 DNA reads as TGTGCCAGCAAAGACTTAGAGCAGTACTTC.

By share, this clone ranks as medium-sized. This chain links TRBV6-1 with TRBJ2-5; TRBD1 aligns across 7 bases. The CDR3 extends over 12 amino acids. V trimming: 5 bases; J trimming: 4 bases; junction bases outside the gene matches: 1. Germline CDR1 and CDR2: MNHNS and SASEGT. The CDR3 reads CASSSGGETQYF. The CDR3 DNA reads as TGTGCCAGCAGTTCAGGGGGAGAGACCCAGTACTTC.

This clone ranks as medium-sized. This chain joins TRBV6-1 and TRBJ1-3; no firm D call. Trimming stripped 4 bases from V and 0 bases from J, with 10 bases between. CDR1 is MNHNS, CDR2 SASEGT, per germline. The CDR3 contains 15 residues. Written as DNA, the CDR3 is TGTGCCAGCAGTGGCCTCCGGACCTCTGGAAACACCATATATTTT. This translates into CASSGLRTSGNTIYF.

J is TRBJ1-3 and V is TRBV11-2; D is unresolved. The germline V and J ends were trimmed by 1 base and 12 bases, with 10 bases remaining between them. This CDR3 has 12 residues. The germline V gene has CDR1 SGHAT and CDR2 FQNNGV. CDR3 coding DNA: TGTGCCAGCAGCTTAGTCGGCAGGATCATATATTTT. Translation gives CASSLVGRIIYF.

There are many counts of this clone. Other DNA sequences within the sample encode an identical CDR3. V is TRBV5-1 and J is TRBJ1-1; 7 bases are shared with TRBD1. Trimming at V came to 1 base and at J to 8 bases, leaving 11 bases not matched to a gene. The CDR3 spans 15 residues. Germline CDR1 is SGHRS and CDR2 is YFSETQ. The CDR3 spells CASSLRAGGSTEAFF. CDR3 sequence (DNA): TGCGCCAGCAGCTTGAGGGCAGGGGGATCCACCGAAGCTTTCTTT.

The CDR3 DNA is TGTGCCAGCAGCTTGGCTCTCAGCCTGGGACAGGGCGGAGAGCAGTACTTC. This gives the protein CASSLALSLGQGGEQYF. V gene TRBV5-4 combines with J gene TRBJ2-7, with 9 bases that match TRBD1. The length of the CDR3 is 17 residues. The J segment lost 7 bases and the V segment lost 0 bases, leaving 14 bases of the junction unmatched. Looked up from germline, CDR1 is SGHNT and CDR2 is YYREEE (reference sequence).

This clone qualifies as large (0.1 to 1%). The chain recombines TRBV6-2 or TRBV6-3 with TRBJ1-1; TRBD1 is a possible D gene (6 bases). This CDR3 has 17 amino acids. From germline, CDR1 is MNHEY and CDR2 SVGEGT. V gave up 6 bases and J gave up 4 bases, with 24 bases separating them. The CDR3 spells CASRIHQGREFGTEAFF. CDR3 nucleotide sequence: TGTGCCAGCAGGATCCATCAGGGGAGAGAGTTCGGCACTGAAGCTTTCTTT.

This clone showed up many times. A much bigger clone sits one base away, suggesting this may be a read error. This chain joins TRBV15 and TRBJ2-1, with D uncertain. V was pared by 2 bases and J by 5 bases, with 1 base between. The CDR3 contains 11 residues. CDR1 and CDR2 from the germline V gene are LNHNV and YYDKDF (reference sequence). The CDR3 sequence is CATSRHNEQFF. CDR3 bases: TGTGCCACCAGCAGACACAATGAGCAGTTCTTC.

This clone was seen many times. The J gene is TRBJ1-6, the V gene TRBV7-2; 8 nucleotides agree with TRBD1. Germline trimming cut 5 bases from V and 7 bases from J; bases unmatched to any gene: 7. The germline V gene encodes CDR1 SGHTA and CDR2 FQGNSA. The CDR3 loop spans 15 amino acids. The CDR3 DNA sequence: TGTGCCAGCAGCAAGGGGGACAGGTGGAATTCACCCCTCCACTTT. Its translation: CASSKGDRWNSPLHF.

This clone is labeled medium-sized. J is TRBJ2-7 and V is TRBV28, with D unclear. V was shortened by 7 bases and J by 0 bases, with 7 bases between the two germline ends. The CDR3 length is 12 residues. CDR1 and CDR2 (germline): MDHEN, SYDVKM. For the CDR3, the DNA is TGTGCCAGCACTCAGGACTCCTACGAGCAGTACTTC. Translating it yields CASTQDSYEQYF.

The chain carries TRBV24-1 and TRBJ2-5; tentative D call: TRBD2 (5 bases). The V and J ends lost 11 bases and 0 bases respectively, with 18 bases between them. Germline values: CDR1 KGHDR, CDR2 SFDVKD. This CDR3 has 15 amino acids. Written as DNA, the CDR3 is TGTGCCAGGAGTGATTTGGCACTAGACCAAGAGACCCAGTACTTC. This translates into CARSDLALDQETQYF.

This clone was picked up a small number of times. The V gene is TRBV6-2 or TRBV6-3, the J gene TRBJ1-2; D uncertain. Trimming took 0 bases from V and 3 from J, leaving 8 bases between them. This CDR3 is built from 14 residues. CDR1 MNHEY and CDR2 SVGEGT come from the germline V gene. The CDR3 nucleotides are TGTGCCAGCAGTTACTCGAGGGCGGACTATGGCTACACCTTC. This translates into CASSYSRADYGYTF.

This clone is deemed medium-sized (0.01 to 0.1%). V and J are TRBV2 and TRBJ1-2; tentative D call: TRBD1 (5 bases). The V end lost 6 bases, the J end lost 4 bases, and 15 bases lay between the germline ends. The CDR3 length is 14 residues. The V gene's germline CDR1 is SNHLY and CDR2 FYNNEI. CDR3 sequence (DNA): TGTGCCAGCAGGAAGGACACAACGTCCTATGGCTACACCTTC. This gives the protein CASRKDTTSYGYTF. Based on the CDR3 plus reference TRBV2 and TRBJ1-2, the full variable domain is EPEVTQTPSHQVTQMGQEVILRCVPISNHLYFYWYRQILGQKVEFLVSFYNNEISEKSEIFDDQFSVERPDGSNFTLKIRSTKLEDSAMYFCASRKDTTSYGYTFGSGTRLTVV.